The 15 T cell receptor beta chains below come from one sample, sequenced in a study of CD8 T cells in ankylosing spondylitis (dated by TCRdb to the late 2010s). Study-wide conclusions, independent of this receptor: Blood from ankylosing spondylitis patients appeared to be characterized by a TCR beta motif composed of several highly homologous amino acid variants.

Receptor libraries were prepared by 5' RACE. The sequencer was an Illumina HiSeq 2500. The public reads were run again by TCRdb, first through fastp at Q25 and then through MiXCR, and only productive beta chains were kept. CDR3 protein sequences are deduplicated, and each keeps its most common genes and DNA. The sample has 500,000 to 650,000 distinct CDR3 sequences on record, under 5.5% of them singletons. The ten largest clones capture around 3.5% of the sample. For these TCRs, the target antigens are not known. The sample taken for sequencing was blood, either unsorted or a sorted T cell fraction (not recorded which). Source of these receptors: a male donor with ankylosing spondylitis.

This clonotype was seen many times. V usage is TRBV27 and J usage is TRBJ2-6, with a tentative D call TRBD1 (6 bases). The V and J ends lost 5 bases and 4 bases respectively, with 15 bases between them. The CDR3 is 16 amino acids. Germline-derived CDR1 and CDR2 are MNHEY and SMNVEV (reference sequence). The CDR3 bases are TGTGCCAGCAGTATTCCCACAGGGTCGGGGGCCAACGTCCTGACTTTC. Translating it yields CASSIPTGSGANVLTF.

This clonotype has at least ten counts. The chain has TRBV5-5 and TRBJ2-7, with 9 bases identical to TRBD1. The V gene's germline CDR1 is SGHKS and CDR2 YYEKEE (reference sequence). V shed 0 bases and J 4 bases; nucleotides not matched to a gene: 2. The CDR3 covers 14 residues. Written as DNA, the CDR3 is TGTGCCAGCAGCTTGGATGGGACAGGGTACGAGCAGTACTTC. Its protein is CASSLDGTGYEQYF.

This clonotype has at least ten counts. V and J are TRBV5-1 and TRBJ1-2; D is unresolved. Germline loops: CDR1 SGHRS, CDR2 YFSETQ. Trimming removed 3 bases from V and 2 bases from J, with 11 bases in between. The CDR3 covers 14 residues. CDR3 protein: CASSSHTPNYGYTF. The CDR3 DNA sequence: TGCGCCAGCAGCTCCCATACACCCAACTATGGCTACACCTTC.

This clonotype showed up just a few times. This chain links TRBV3-1 with TRBJ2-7; D gene uncertain. CDR1 is LGHDT and CDR2 is YNNKEL in the germline V gene (reference sequence). V was shortened by 0 bases and J by 3 bases, with 9 bases between the two germline ends. The CDR3 is 14 residues long. The CDR3 here is CASSQEAGFYEQYF. CDR3 in DNA: TGTGCCAGCAGCCAAGAGGCAGGCTTCTACGAGCAGTACTTC.

V usage is TRBV2 and J usage is TRBJ1-4; 9 bases map to TRBD1. The V gene's germline CDR1 is SNHLY and CDR2 FYNNEI. The CDR3 is 17 amino acids. V dropped 4 bases and J dropped 7; count of bases not matched to a gene: 13. The CDR3, as DNA: TGTGCCAGCAGTGCGCGGACAGGGGAAGGAGGAGGTGAAAAACTGTTTTTT. It specifies CASSARTGEGGGEKLFF.

The gene calls are TRBV7-3 and TRBJ2-1; 13 positions agree with TRBD2. The germline V gene encodes CDR1 SGHTA and CDR2 FQGTGA. The CDR3 is 16 residues long. The ends lost 3 bases at V and 4 bases at J; junction bases unmatched: 3. CDR3 amino acids: CASSFQGLAGYNEQFF. The CDR3 nucleotides are TGTGCCAGCAGCTTTCAGGGACTAGCGGGATACAATGAGCAGTTCTTC.

This clonotype was seen at least ten times. This chain joins TRBV6-1 and TRBJ1-2; no definite D call. The CDR3 runs to 15 residues. Between the trimmed V and J ends, which lost 5 bases and 6 bases, there was a span of 19 bases. Germline CDR1 reads MNHNS; CDR2 reads SASEGT. DNA for the CDR3: TGTGCCAGCAGTCGAAGATCGGGAGCCTGGGATGGCTACACCTTC. This codes for CASSRRSGAWDGYTF.

The sample holds many counts of this clonotype. This rearrangement joins TRBV5-1 to TRBJ1-1; possibly TRBD1 for D (6 bases). The CDR3 is made up of 16 amino acids. Trimming cost V 3 bases and J 5 bases, with 20 bases left between them. CDR1 and CDR2 from the germline V gene are SGHRS and YFSETQ. The CDR3 protein is CASSSLGGRARTEAFF. The CDR3 nucleotides read TGCGCCAGCAGCTCCCTGGGGGGGCGGGCCAGAACTGAAGCTTTCTTT.

Many counts were recorded for this clonotype. This chain joins TRBV5-1 and TRBJ2-3; 9 bases are a match to TRBD1. Losses at the gene ends were 3 bases for V and 5 bases for J; bases not matched to a gene: 4. Germline lookup yields CDR1 SGHRS and CDR2 YFSETQ. The CDR3 spans 14 residues. The CDR3 DNA is TGCGCCAGCAGCTCGGACAGGGGTGTAGATACGCAGTATTTT. Protein: CASSSDRGVDTQYF.

This clonotype was seen ten or more times. V is TRBV7-3 and J is TRBJ2-2; unclear D gene. The CDR3 runs 17 residues. The germline V gene has CDR1 SGHTA and CDR2 FQGTGA. V lost 5 bases and J lost 0, with 16 bases in between. The CDR3 region is CASSPRPHSTNTGELFF. CDR3 DNA sequence: TGTGCCAGCAGCCCCCGCCCACATAGCACGAACACCGGGGAGCTGTTTTTT.

This clonotype was seen many times. The V gene is TRBV25-1, the J gene TRBJ1-6, with a possible D match to TRBD1 (5 bases). Germline V gene sequence: CDR1 MGHDK, CDR2 SYGVNS. The V and J ends lost 3 bases and 8 bases respectively, with 14 bases between them. CDR3 size: 15 residues. CDR3 coding DNA: TGTGCCAGCAGTGATATGGGAGGGACGGATTCACCCCTCCACTTT. Translation: CASSDMGGTDSPLHF.

This clonotype has a count of ten or more. This rearrangement joins TRBV7-9 to TRBJ1-5, with unresolved D. The germline V and J ends were trimmed by 5 bases and 7 bases, with 12 bases remaining between them. This CDR3 contains 13 residues. CDR1 and CDR2 from the germline V gene are SEHNR and FQNEAQ (reference sequence). The CDR3 coding sequence is TGTGCCAGCAGCGCGGTCGGGGAACAGCCCCAGCATTTT. Its translation is CASSAVGEQPQHF.

The sample holds many counts of this clonotype. The V gene is TRBV27, the J gene TRBJ2-5; perhaps TRBD1 as D (6 bases). Trimming cost V 1 base and J 4 bases, with 13 bases left between them. This CDR3 has 15 residues. Germline CDR1 and CDR2: MNHEY and SMNVEV (reference sequence). CDR3 amino acids: CASSLYPGVSETQYF. DNA for the CDR3: TGTGCCAGCAGTTTATACCCAGGGGTCTCAGAGACCCAGTACTTC.

This chain links TRBV18 with TRBJ2-1, with 7 bases fitting TRBD2. Germline-derived CDR1 and CDR2 are KGHSH and LQKENI. Germline trimming cut 6 bases from V and 5 bases from J; bases unmatched to any gene: 16. The CDR3 is 17 amino acids. CDR3 amino acids: CASSGREGLGADNEQFF. The CDR3 nucleotides read TGTGCCAGCTCTGGGCGAGAAGGACTAGGAGCGGACAATGAGCAGTTCTTC.

The table lists this clonotype with many counts. This rearrangement joins TRBV21-1 to TRBJ1-2; TRBD1, the D gene given by the table, was not confirmed from the DNA. TRBV21-1 is tagged as a pseudogene. The CDR3 is 19 amino acids. CDR3 in amino acids: CASSTQRRRGLSPAYGYTF. CDR3 DNA sequence: TGTGCCAGCAGCACGCAGAGACGCAGGGGGCTATCACCCGCCTATGGCTACACCTTC.